These T cell receptor beta chains were read from a single sample in a study of cytotoxic CD8 clonotypes in ibrutinib-treated CLL. The table came from immunoSEQ multiplex PCR; TCRdb's copy has only in-frame clones and leaves some out. In the table there are approximately 20,000 clones, about 84% of which are singletons. The sequencing here drew on PBMCs, taken before ibrutinib treatment. These receptors all stem from a human donor with chronic lymphocytic leukemia. CDR3s leave out the opening cysteine and the closing phenylalanine or tryptophan. Fields, in order: clone size, V gene, CDR3 protein. Not every row has a clone size; where given, it reads once, few, many or a size class.

clone size: few; V gene: TRBV4-3; CDR3 protein: ASSQEAGGNQPQH
clone size: -; V gene: TRBV6-4; CDR3 protein: ASSRGTGELF
clone size: -; V gene: TRBV7-2; CDR3 protein: ASSSQVTSNTGELF
clone size: once; V gene: TRBV6-5; CDR3 protein: ASQQDFSSYEQY
clone size: -; V gene: TRBV13; CDR3 protein: ASSPWGTGNTIY
clone size: -; V gene: TRBV9; CDR3 protein: ASSAVNYGYT
clone size: -; V gene: TRBV9; CDR3 protein: ASSVEGGVEKLF
clone size: -; V gene: TRBV4-2; CDR3 protein: ASSQGPLTGGGYT
clone size: -; V gene: TRBV4-1; CDR3 protein: ASTRQGVNTEAF
clone size: -; V gene: TRBV11-2; CDR3 protein: ASSFDRGDTEAF
clone size: -; V gene: TRBV6-1; CDR3 protein: ASSEGGPNYGYT
clone size: -; V gene: TRBV11-2; CDR3 protein: ASSLVPPGHAGNTIY
clone size: -; V gene: TRBV7-9; CDR3 protein: ASSPGQTGNTIY
clone size: -; V gene: TRBV7-2; CDR3 protein: ASSPPSGGALAKYEQY
clone size: -; V gene: TRBV27; CDR3 protein: ASSLGGREGQPQH
clone size: once; V gene: TRBV11-3; CDR3 protein: ASSLGDTQY
clone size: -; V gene: TRBV25-1; CDR3 protein: ASSEGWGYGYT
clone size: -; V gene: TRBV7-9; CDR3 protein: ASSFGQRRGGYT
clone size: -; V gene: TRBV7-3; CDR3 protein: ASSLDRAAYNEQF
clone size: -; V gene: TRBV5-4; CDR3 protein: ASSAPGQAIYEQY
clone size: medium-sized; V gene: TRBV11-1; CDR3 protein: ASSQEGNSPLH
clone size: -; V gene: TRBV30; CDR3 protein: AWSAGPGNTIY
clone size: once; V gene: TRBV19; CDR3 protein: ASTENYGYT
clone size: few; V gene: TRBV7-9; CDR3 protein: ASSGQGDTQY
clone size: -; V gene: TRBV9; CDR3 protein: ASSGGASGGHEQY
clone size: -; V gene: TRBV7-3; CDR3 protein: ASSLDIGGGSTDTQY
clone size: -; V gene: TRBV28; CDR3 protein: ASSLGGEGVGAF
clone size: -; V gene: TRBV6-1; CDR3 protein: ASASRGREGEQY
clone size: -; V gene: TRBV28; CDR3 protein: ASSLDTGELF
clone size: -; V gene: TRBV7-9; CDR3 protein: ASSFSGNNEQF
clone size: -; V gene: TRBV5-4; CDR3 protein: ASSRWGGDEQF
clone size: -; V gene: TRBV15; CDR3 protein: ATSRDRHSEAF
clone size: -; V gene: TRBV29-1; CDR3 protein: SVVRDRGHQGQY